The 22 T cell receptor beta chains below all came from one sample that was sequenced in a study of T-cell reconstitution after alpha-beta-depleted transplantation in children (dated by TCRdb to between 2015 and 2016). Read against the paper, the sample's treatment or condition label means: allogeneic hematopoietic cell transplantation with graft depleted of TCRalphabeta T cells and CD19 B cells. The library relied on PCR. Sequencing relied on an Illumina HiSeq 2500. TCR libraries were prepared with molecular barcoding, using unique molecular identifiers to normalize TCRbeta repertoire quantification. TCRdb handled the public reads itself, with Q25 trimming in fastp and clone calling in MiXCR, and kept productive beta chains. Every CDR3 protein is listed once, alongside the most common genes and DNA of its rows. Counted in this sample were hundreds of thousands of distinct CDR3 sequences; approximately 8.4% of them appeared once. The ten largest clones take up approximately 34% of the sample.

The sample here was PBMCs, mostly from graft donor cells, taken 360 days after TCRalphabeta/CD19-depleted stem cell transplant. These receptors were collected from a male patient between 2 and 10 years old who had a stem cell transplant for acute myeloid leukemia, so the T cells may come from the graft donor.

This sequence joins TRBV20-1 and TRBJ2-4; D tentatively fits TRBD1 or TRBD2 (6 bases each). The CDR3 extends over 14 amino acids. Germline values: CDR1 DFQATT, CDR2 SNEGSKA (reference sequence). V lost 3 bases and J lost 5, with 14 bases in between. Here the CDR3 DNA reads TGCAGTGCTAGGGAGGGGGACTCCCAAAACATTCAGTACTTC. Translation: CSAREGDSQNIQYF.

The chain combines TRBV5-1 with TRBJ1-1; D possibly corresponds to TRBD1 (6 bases). Per germline, CDR1 SGHRS and CDR2 YFSETQ. The CDR3 length is 13 residues. V lost 6 bases, J lost 1 base, and 10 bases lay in between. CDR3 DNA sequence: TGCGCCAGCACTCAGGGGCCGAACACTGAAGCTTTCTTT. Amino acids: CASTQGPNTEAFF.

A few counts support this clonotype. V is TRBV29-1 and J is TRBJ1-3; no definite D call. CDR1 and CDR2 from the germline V gene are SQVTM and ANQGSEA. V lost 7 bases and J lost 0, with 13 bases in between. The CDR3 contains 14 residues. The CDR3 DNA reads as TGCAGCGCTGCGGCCTGGGACTCTGGAAACACCATATATTTT. Its translation: CSAAAWDSGNTIYF.

The table lists this clonotype with many counts. The chain uses TRBV3-1 and TRBJ2-3, with D perhaps TRBD2 (5 bases). The CDR3 is 16 residues long. Germline V CDR1 and CDR2: LGHDT, YNNKEL (reference sequence). V was clipped by 4 bases and J by 1 base, with 15 bases between them. The CDR3 nucleotides are TGTGCCAGCAGCCCTGGGTGGAGGTCGGGCACAGATACGCAGTATTTT. It encodes CASSPGWRSGTDTQYF.

There are a few counts of this clonotype. The chain employs TRBV7-9 and TRBJ1-2; 10 bases agree with TRBD1. In germline, CDR1 is SEHNR, CDR2 FQNEAQ (reference sequence). The CDR3 extends over 14 amino acids. V lost 6 bases and J lost 7; bases outside the gene matches: 8. The CDR3 sequence: CASSPDRGHRGYTF. Here the CDR3 DNA reads TGTGCCAGCAGTCCTGACAGGGGGCATCGTGGCTACACCTTC. Looking up the rest from reference TRBV7-9 and TRBJ1-2 gives the full variable domain: DTGVSQNPRHKITKRGQNVTFRCDPISEHNRLYWYRQTLGQGPEFLTYFQNEAQLEKSRLLSDRFSAERPKGSFSTLEIQRTEQGDSAMYLCASSPDRGHRGYTFGSGTRLTVV.

Remarks on this clonotype: A clone one base away is much larger, so this may be a read error. The V call is TRBV12-3 or TRBV12-4, the J call TRBJ2-5; D ambiguous. V gave up 3 bases and J gave up 9 bases, with 17 bases separating them. This CDR3 is built from 14 residues. This CDR3 reads CASSFGSGAESQYF. The DNA of the CDR3 is TGTGCCAGCAGTTTTGGATCGGGCGCGGAGTCCCAGTACTTC.

This chain joins TRBV20-1 and TRBJ1-5; unclear D gene. Germline-derived CDR1 and CDR2 are DFQATT and SNEGSKA (reference sequence). This CDR3 spans 12 amino acids. Trimming stripped 6 bases from V and 11 bases from J, with 17 bases between. The DNA for the CDR3 is TGCAGTGCCCTGGACCCGGTGGCGGCCCAGCATTTT. Protein: CSALDPVAAQHF.

This clonotype was seen many times. V gene TRBV29-1 combines with J gene TRBJ2-2; 9 bases are a match to TRBD1. Trimming removed 4 bases from V and 7 bases from J; junction bases left unmatched: 4. The CDR3 length is 13 residues. Germline CDR1 reads SQVTM; CDR2 reads ANQGSEA. Here the CDR3 reads CSVARTGDGELFF. CDR3 bases: TGCAGCGTTGCCCGGACAGGGGACGGGGAGCTGTTTTTT.

The chain combines TRBV7-8 with TRBJ2-1, with TRBD2 matching over 10 bases. The V gene end was trimmed by 4 bases and the J gene end by 5 bases; junction bases not matched to a gene: 14. Per germline, CDR1 SGHVS and CDR2 FQNEAQ. CDR3 length equals 18 residues. The CDR3 is CASSSPPRGLARDNEQFF. The CDR3 nucleotides read TGTGCCAGCAGCTCTCCGCCCCGGGGACTAGCGCGGGACAATGAGCAGTTCTTC. Variable domain in full (rest from reference TRBV7-8 and TRBJ2-1): GAGVSQSPRYKVAKRGQDVALRCDPISGHVSLFWYQQALGQGPEFLTYFQNEAQLDKSGLPSDRFFAERPEGSVSTLKIQRTQQEDSAVYLCASSSPPRGLARDNEQFFGPGTRLTVL.

This clonotype has just a few counts. V usage is TRBV29-1 and J usage is TRBJ2-2; possible D gene TRBD2, 5 bases. Germline loops: CDR1 SQVTM, CDR2 ANQGSEA. V shed 5 bases and J shed 4 bases, with 11 bases lying between them. This CDR3 comprises 13 residues. Here the CDR3 DNA reads TGCAGCGTTCGGGGTACGGGCACCGGGGAGCTGTTTTTT. Translated, it gives CSVRGTGTGELFF.

This clonotype appeared many times. J is TRBJ2-1 and V is TRBV20-1, with D perhaps matching TRBD1 (6 bases). The CDR3 length is 13 residues. Trimming removed 6 bases at V and 7 bases at J, with 16 bases between. The germline gives CDR1 DFQATT, CDR2 SNEGSKA (reference sequence). In DNA form, the CDR3 reads TGCAGTGCCGACAGGCCAAGCTCAAATGAGCAGTTCTTC. Its translation: CSADRPSSNEQFF.

The table lists this clonotype with many counts. The chain uses TRBV20-1 and TRBJ2-5; the D gene is possibly TRBD2 (6 bases). This CDR3 is 16 amino acids long. Germline V lookup: CDR1 DFQATT, CDR2 SNEGSKA (reference sequence). V was trimmed by 0 bases and J by 3 bases, leaving 17 bases between them. CDR3 DNA: TGCAGTGCTAGAGAAGGCGGAGGGCGCAAAAAAGAGACCCAGTACTTC. This codes for CSAREGGGRKKETQYF.

In its sample, this clonotype was seen a few times. V is TRBV10-2 and J is TRBJ2-1; D unresolved. Germline V CDR1 and CDR2: WSHSY, SAAADI. V was pared by 4 bases and J by 10 bases, with 11 bases between. The CDR3 loop spans 12 amino acids. The CDR3 DNA reads as TGCGCCAGCAGTGTGTCCCTTGGGGAGCAGTTCTTC. Amino acids: CASSVSLGEQFF.

The sample holds many counts of this clonotype. The gene calls are TRBV20-1 and TRBJ2-3, with TRBD1 as a possible D gene (6 bases). This CDR3 is 14 amino acids long. CDR1 and CDR2 (germline): DFQATT, SNEGSKA (reference sequence). This chain's CDR3 is CRAEGHLITDTQYF. The CDR3 DNA follows: TGCAGGGCCGAGGGACACCTCATCACAGATACGCAGTATTTT.

This chain uses TRBV19 with TRBJ1-5; D unclear. The CDR3 has 13 residues. Trimming stripped 6 bases from V and 4 bases from J, with 10 bases between. From germline, CDR1 is LNHDA and CDR2 SQIVND (reference sequence). The CDR3 region has the DNA TGTGCCAGTAGGCGAACACAGAATCAGCCCCAGCATTTT. Translating gives CASRRTQNQPQHF.

This clonotype occurred many times. The chain uses TRBV5-1 and TRBJ2-2; D gene unclear. Germline values: CDR1 SGHRS, CDR2 YFSETQ. The V end was cut by 6 bases, the J end by 0 bases, with 6 bases between. The CDR3 sequence is 13 residues long. CDR3 bases: TGCGCCAGCAACCGACCGAACACCGGGGAGCTGTTTTTT. This gives the protein CASNRPNTGELFF.

This clonotype was recorded many times. The V and J genes are TRBV5-6 and TRBJ2-1, with D perhaps matching TRBD1 (6 bases). The CDR3 totals 16 residues. The germline V gene encodes CDR1 SGHDT and CDR2 YYEEEE. The V and J ends lost 4 bases and 5 bases respectively, with 19 bases between them. Written as DNA, the CDR3 is TGTGCCAGCAGCCCATTGTATCGGGACACGAACAATGAGCAGTTCTTC. Protein product: CASSPLYRDTNNEQFF.

In this sample, this clonotype turned up many times. The rearrangement links TRBV27 to TRBJ2-2; 11 bases are a match to TRBD2. This CDR3 spans 16 amino acids. The J segment lost 1 base and the V segment lost 3 bases, leaving 1 base of the junction unmatched. Germline lookup yields CDR1 MNHEY and CDR2 SMNVEV (reference sequence). The CDR3 DNA reads as TGTGCCAGCAGTTTCGGGACTAGCGGGAACACCGGGGAGCTGTTTTTT. Translated, it gives CASSFGTSGNTGELFF.

This clonotype was seen only a few times. V gene TRBV10-3 combines with J gene TRBJ1-4; no definite D call. The CDR3 length is 14 residues. Deletions cut 6 bases from V and 0 bases from J, with 8 bases between. Germline V lookup: CDR1 ENHRY, CDR2 SYGVKD. This chain's CDR3 is CAISPTTTNEKLFF. The CDR3 coding sequence is TGTGCCATCAGCCCGACAACAACTAATGAAAAACTGTTTTTT.

This clonotype was detected ten times or more. V gene TRBV5-1 combines with J gene TRBJ2-3; weak D call: TRBD2 (6 bases). The V end lost 1 base, the J end lost 0 bases, and 9 bases lay between the germline ends. Per the germline V gene, CDR1 is SGHRS and CDR2 is YFSETQ. This CDR3 spans 15 amino acids. The CDR3 DNA is TGCGCCAGCAGCTTGACGGGAGAGAGCACAGATACGCAGTATTTT. Translated: CASSLTGESTDTQYF.

This rearrangement joins TRBV5-1 to TRBJ1-1, with 9 bases identical to TRBD1. Germline V CDR1 and CDR2: SGHRS, YFSETQ. CDR3 length: 12 residues. Trimming cost V 3 bases and J 6 bases; bases outside gene matches: 0. The CDR3 spells CASSWTGAEAFF. CDR3 in DNA: TGCGCCAGCAGCTGGACAGGGGCTGAAGCTTTCTTT.

This rearrangement joins TRBV2 to TRBJ1-5; D gene ambiguous. The germline gives CDR1 SNHLY, CDR2 FYNNEI. Trimming took 2 bases from V and 7 from J, leaving 12 bases between them. The CDR3 runs to 14 residues. CDR3 region: CASSENGVGQPQHF. CDR3 bases: TGTGCCAGCAGTGAAAACGGGGTTGGCCAGCCCCAGCATTTT. The variable domain in full, completed from reference TRBV2 and TRBJ1-5, reads EPEVTQTPSHQVTQMGQEVILRCVPISNHLYFYWYRQILGQKVEFLVSFYNNEISEKSEIFDDQFSVERPDGSNFTLKIRSTKLEDSAMYFCASSENGVGQPQHFGDGTRLSIL.